This T cell receptor (beta chain) was documented in a study of blood T cell repertoires in COVID-19. Assay used: immunoSEQ multiplex PCR; TCRdb lists only in-frame clones, some missing. The sample contains approximately 160,000 clones, approximately 85% of which appear only once. The sequence was collected from a man aged 60 to 69 who had recovered from COVID-19. Sequencing was carried out using peripheral blood.

DNA of the CDR3: TGTGCCATCACGACTAGTCAAGCGTCCTACAATGAGCAGTTCTTC. Translation gives CAITTSQASYNEQFF. The chain has TRBV10-3 and TRBJ2-1, with D tentatively TRBD2 (6 bases). Germline CDR1 is ENHRY and CDR2 is SYGVKD. The length of the CDR3 is 15 residues. V dropped 7 bases and J dropped 1 base, with 14 bases sitting between them.